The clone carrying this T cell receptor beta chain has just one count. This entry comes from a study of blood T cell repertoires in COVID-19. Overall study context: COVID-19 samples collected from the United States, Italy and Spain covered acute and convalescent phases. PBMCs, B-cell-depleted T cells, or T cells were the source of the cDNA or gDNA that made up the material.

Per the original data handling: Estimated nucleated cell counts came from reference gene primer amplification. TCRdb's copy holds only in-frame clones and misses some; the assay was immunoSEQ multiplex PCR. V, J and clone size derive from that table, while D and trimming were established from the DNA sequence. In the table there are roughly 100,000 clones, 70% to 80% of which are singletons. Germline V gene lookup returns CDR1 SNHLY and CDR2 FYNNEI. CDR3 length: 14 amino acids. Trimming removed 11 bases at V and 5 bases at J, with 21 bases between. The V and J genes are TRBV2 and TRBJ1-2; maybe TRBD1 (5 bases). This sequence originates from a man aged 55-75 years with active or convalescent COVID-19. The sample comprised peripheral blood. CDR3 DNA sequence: TGTGCCTGTCATGGGGTAGGGGAGGGGTATGGCTACACCTTC. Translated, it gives CACHGVGEGYGYTF.